In this sample, the clone carrying this T cell receptor beta chain turned up many times. What it binds is unknown. The data were taken from a study of metastatic and nonmetastatic thyroid tumors. Thyroid surgery was preceded by no treatment in any patient. Findings and caveats of the study: For both blood and tumor, malignant thyroid tumors reportedly showed significantly higher TCR beta diversity than benign nodules did.

MiXCR reprocessed the PCR reads for TCRdb. This sample has over 45,000 clones; 22% occur once, and the top ten carry about 3.8%. Germline V gives CDR1 LNHNV, CDR2 YYDKDF (reference sequence). The V gene end was trimmed by 4 bases and the J gene end by 9 bases; junction bases not matched to a gene: 6. This CDR3 has 15 amino acids. Sequencing was done on a sample of blood. This chain joins TRBV15 and TRBJ2-3, with 14 bases that match TRBD2. The TCR was taken from a male donor with papillary thyroid cancer or a benign thyroid nodule (not recorded which). Some clones in this sample may be carry-over from other donors' samples. The chain's CDR3 is CATSTRTSGRTTQYF. The CDR3 region has the DNA TGTGCCACCAGCACACGGACTAGCGGGAGGACAACGCAGTATTTT.